This T cell receptor beta chain stems from a study of cytomegalovirus exposure and HLA in healthy donors. A multiplex PCR was run with 60 Vbeta primers and 13 Jbeta primers. Generated by immunoSEQ multiplex PCR, the TCRdb table keeps only in-frame clones and is missing some. The sample has 150,000 to 200,000 clones; about 65% are singletons. V was shortened by 4 bases and J by 1 base, with 14 bases between the two germline ends. Germline V gene lookup returns CDR1 LNHDA and CDR2 SQIVND (reference sequence). The CDR3 loop spans 16 amino acids. This TCR was sampled from a man aged 40-49 years in good health and CMV-seropositive. Material for sequencing was PBMCs. V usage is TRBV19 and J usage is TRBJ1-5, with a weak D call TRBD1 (5 bases). The DNA of the CDR3 is TGTGCCAGTAGTACAGGGAACCCAGGCAGCAATCAGCCCCAGCATTTT. Translation: CASSTGNPGSNQPQHF.